These 7 T cell receptor beta chains were sequenced from one sample in a study of blood T cell repertoires in COVID-19. Repertoires were generated with immunoSEQ multiplex PCR, while TCRdb's copy carries only in-frame clones and drops some. The table has under 450,000 clones, roughly four fifths seen once. Input material: PBMCs or T cells enriched from blood (not recorded which). All receptors derive from a woman aged 45-60 years who had recovered from COVID-19.

The chain links TRBV3-1 (or the pseudogene TRBV3-2) to TRBJ1-2, with D possibly being TRBD1 (6 bases). Germline loops: CDR1 LGHDT, CDR2 YNNKEL (reference sequence). The ends were cut back, 2 bases at V and 1 base at J, with 11 bases in the middle. The CDR3 is 15 residues long. CDR3 in DNA: TGTGCCAGCAGCCAAAACCCAGGGGTTAACTATGGCTACACCTTC. Its protein is CASSQNPGVNYGYTF.

The J gene is TRBJ1-2, the V gene TRBV30, with TRBD1 as a possible D gene (5 bases). V was shortened by 1 base and J by 10 bases, with 16 bases between the two germline ends. The CDR3 runs 13 residues. The germline gives CDR1 GTSNPN, CDR2 SVGIG (reference sequence). For the CDR3, the DNA is TGTGCCTGGAGTGCCTGGGTACAGGATTTCTACACCTTC. This translates into CAWSAWVQDFYTF.

This clone was counted only a few times. The rearrangement joins TRBV2 to TRBJ2-3, with a tentative D call TRBD2 (6 bases). CDR1 is SNHLY and CDR2 is FYNNEI in the germline V gene. The CDR3 spans 14 residues. V lost 6 bases and J 2 bases, leaving 12 bases between the germline ends. The CDR3 region is CASRGGLTTDTQYF. Here the CDR3 DNA reads TGTGCCAGCAGGGGGGGACTTACCACAGATACGCAGTATTTT.

This chain uses TRBV19 with TRBJ2-1, with 8 bases fitting TRBD2. V lost 5 bases to trimming and J lost 2 bases; unmatched junction nucleotides: 8. The CDR3 totals 16 residues. Per germline, CDR1 LNHDA and CDR2 SQIVND (reference sequence). The CDR3 nucleotides are TGTGCCAGTAGTCTCGGATCTAGCGGGCCCTACAATGAGCAGTTCTTC. Residues: CASSLGSSGPYNEQFF.

This chain uses TRBV7-2 with TRBJ2-1, with TRBD2 matching 12 bases. CDR3 length: 18 amino acids. J gave up 1 base and V 5 bases, and 9 bases lay outside the gene matches. Germline V CDR1 and CDR2: SGHTA, FQGNSA. In DNA, the CDR3 is TGTGCCAGCAGCGAGTACGCGGGACTAGCGGGTTCCTACAATGAGCAGTTCTTC. Its translation is CASSEYAGLAGSYNEQFF.

This chain links TRBV9 with TRBJ2-3; 10 bases are a match to TRBD2. The V gene's germline CDR1 is SGDLS and CDR2 YYNGEE. V was pared by 3 bases and J by 6 bases, with 19 bases of the junction left unmatched. CDR3 length equals 19 residues. CDR3 DNA: TGTGCCAGCAGCGCCCGCGGAGCTAGCGGGAGCTTCCGCTACGATACGCAGTATTTT. This codes for CASSARGASGSFRYDTQYF.

The chain carries TRBV3-1 (or the pseudogene TRBV3-2) and TRBJ1-6; 10 bases map to TRBD1. CDR3 length: 18 residues. From germline, CDR1 is LGHDT and CDR2 YNNKEL (reference sequence). The V and J ends lost 2 bases and 7 bases, in that order; junction bases with no gene match: 11. DNA of the CDR3: TGTGCCAGCAGCCAATATATTCCGGGACAGGGGCGAAATTCACCCCTCCACTTT. Residues: CASSQYIPGQGRNSPLHF.